This entry is about one TCR beta chain. The CDR3 sequence is 15 residues long. The germline V gene encodes CDR1 MNHNY and CDR2 SVGAGI (reference sequence). V lost 0 bases to trimming and J lost 7 bases; unmatched junction nucleotides: 2. This sample was taken from a study of shared clonotypes between healthy human individuals. Overall study: Donors consisted of a couple of women and a few men between 18 and 49.

Generated by immunoSEQ multiplex PCR, the TCRdb table keeps only in-frame clones and is missing some. The table records about 1,500,000 clones, roughly 96% of them present only once. The clonotype originates from a young man in good health. V gene TRBV6-6 combines with J gene TRBJ1-4; 10 bases are a match to TRBD1. Sequenced sample: naive CD4+ T cells sorted from blood. Subset denoted: CD45RA+ positively selected. CDR3 amino acids: CASSYSTGGREKLFF. The CDR3 nucleotides are TGTGCCAGCAGTTACTCGACAGGGGGCCGTGAAAAACTGTTTTTT.